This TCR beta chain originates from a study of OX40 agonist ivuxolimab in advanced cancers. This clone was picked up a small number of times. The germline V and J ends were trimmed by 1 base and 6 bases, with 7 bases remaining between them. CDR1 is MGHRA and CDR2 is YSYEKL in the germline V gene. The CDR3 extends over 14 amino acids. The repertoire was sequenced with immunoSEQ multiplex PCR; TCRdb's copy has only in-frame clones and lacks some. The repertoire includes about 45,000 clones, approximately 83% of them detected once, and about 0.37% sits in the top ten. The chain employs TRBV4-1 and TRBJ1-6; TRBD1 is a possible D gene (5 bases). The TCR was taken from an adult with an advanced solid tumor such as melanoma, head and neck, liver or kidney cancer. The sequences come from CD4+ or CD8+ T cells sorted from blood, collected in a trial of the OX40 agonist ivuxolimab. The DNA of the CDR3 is TGCGCCAGCAGCCAAGTGAGGGGTAATTCACCCCTCCACTTT. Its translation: CASSQVRGNSPLHF.